The rows below give T cell receptor beta chains drawn from one sample of a study of cytomegalovirus exposure and HLA in healthy donors. TCRdb keeps only in-frame clones here, not all; method: immunoSEQ multiplex PCR. The data contain approximately 290,000 clones, about four fifths of them singletons. Specimen: PBMCs. The source is a girl aged 2 to 9 in good health and CMV-seronegative. Each CDR3 is given with its conserved first and last residue. The D gene is left open where the match is weak. The size entry is marked missing in some rows and otherwise reads once, few, many or a size class.

TRBJ1-1	TRBD1	.	TRBV6-1	CASSGGDRGFTEAFF	TGTGCCAGCAGCGGCGGGGACAGGGGGTTCACTGAAGCTTTCTTT
TRBJ2-1	TRBD2	.	TRBV27	CASSLGRRGLAGGNEQFF	TGTGCCAGCAGTTTGGGCAGGAGGGGGCTAGCGGGAGGCAATGAGCAGTTCTTC
TRBJ2-2	TRBD1	.	TRBV18	CASSLQGTNTGELFF	TGTGCCAGCTCGCTACAGGGGACGAACACCGGGGAGCTGTTTTTT
TRBJ1-4	TRBD1	.	TRBV13	CASSLAARGRGEKLFF	TGTGCCAGCAGCTTAGCGGCCAGGGGGCGCGGTGAAAAACTGTTTTTT
TRBJ2-7	TRBD2	few	TRBV7-9	CASSSGGGLSYEQYF	TGTGCCAGCAGCTCGGGGGGGGGCCTCTCCTACGAGCAGTACTTC
TRBJ2-3	.	.	TRBV5-1	CASSLGQSTHTQYF	TGCGCCAGCAGCTTGGGGCAGTCCACACATACGCAGTATTTT
TRBJ1-2	TRBD1	.	TRBV7-9	CATRDRINYGYTF	TGTGCCACCCGGGACAGAATTAACTATGGCTACACCTTC
TRBJ2-3	TRBD1	.	TRBV6-6	CASTTPGTGPDTQYF	TGTGCCAGCACCACCCCCGGGACAGGCCCAGATACGCAGTATTTT
TRBJ1-4	.	.	TRBV18	CASSPRAEGNEKLFF	TGTGCCAGCTCACCCCGGGCAGAGGGCAATGAAAAACTGTTTTTT
TRBJ2-7	TRBD2	once	TRBV13	CASSTTGTSKQYF	TGTGCCAGCAGCACAACCGGGACTAGCAAACAGTACTTC
TRBJ2-7	.	few	TRBV28	CASSLMDLQKSF	TGTGCCAGCAGTTTAATGGACTTACAAAAATCATTC
TRBJ2-7	TRBD2	.	TRBV7-7	CASSRGGGYEQYF	TGTGCCAGCAGCCGTGGGGGGGGCTACGAGCAGTACTTC
TRBJ2-3	.	.	TRBV10-1	CASSESDFSLAANTQYF	TGCGCCAGCAGTGAGTCGGATTTCAGCCTAGCAGCCAATACGCAGTATTTT
TRBJ2-4	TRBD1	.	TRBV18	CASSRPGGRNIQYF	TGTGCCAGCTCAAGGCCAGGGGGCAGGAACATTCAGTACTTC
TRBJ2-1	TRBD2	.	TRBV4-1	CASSQGSGTSAYNEQFF	TGCGCCAGCAGCCAAGGTTCAGGGACTAGCGCGTACAATGAGCAGTTCTTC
TRBJ1-5	.	.	TRBV10-1	CASSALTGTLNQPQHF	TGCGCCAGCAGTGCCCTAACCGGGACACTCAATCAGCCCCAGCATTTT
TRBJ1-2	TRBD1	.	TRBV7-9	CASSLGTGGSYGYTF	TGTGCCAGCAGTTTAGGGACAGGGGGAAGCTATGGCTACACCTTC
TRBJ1-3	.	.	TRBV28	CASRSGSGNTIYF	TGTGCCAGCAGGTCAGGCTCTGGAAACACCATATATTTT
TRBJ2-7	TRBD2	.	TRBV6-1	CASGTTPEQYF	TGTGCCAGCGGGACTACACCCGAGCAGTACTTC
TRBJ2-7	.	.	TRBV5-6	CASSSTYEQYF	TGTGCCAGCAGCAGCACCTACGAGCAGTACTTC
TRBJ1-2	TRBD1	.	TRBV10-3	CAAQDREVGYTF	TGTGCCGCCCAGGACAGGGAGGTTGGCTACACCTTC
TRBJ2-1	.	.	TRBV6-1	CASSDPGNEQFF	TGTGCCAGCAGTGATCCGGGGAATGAGCAGTTCTTC
TRBJ2-7	.	.	TRBV19	CASSIHSPPYEQYF	TGTGCCAGTAGTATTCACAGCCCTCCCTACGAGCAGTACTTC
TRBJ2-7	.	.	TRBV21-1	CASLNPGPMSYEQYF	TGTGCCAGCTTGAACCCCGGTCCTATGTCCTACGAGCAGTACTTC
TRBJ2-5	.	.	TRBV4-1	CASSASSQTQYF	TGCGCCAGCTCCGCTAGCAGCCAGACCCAGTACTTC
TRBJ1-3	TRBD1	.	TRBV6-1	CARERQGKNTIYF	TGTGCCAGGGAGAGACAGGGAAAAAACACCATATATTTT
TRBJ2-1	.	few	TRBV5-1	CASSSPYRDPANEQFF	TGCGCCAGCAGCTCCCCTTACCGGGATCCAGCCAATGAGCAGTTCTTC
TRBJ2-2	TRBD1	.	TRBV6-6	CASISPGQGFAGELFF	TGTGCCAGCATCTCCCCGGGACAGGGTTTCGCCGGGGAGCTGTTTTTT
TRBJ2-5	.	.	TRBV7-9	CASSSPTGETQYF	TGTGCCAGCAGCTCCCCTACAGGAGAGACCCAGTACTTC
TRBJ2-3	TRBD2	.	TRBV28	CASSLPGLVGNTQYF	TGTGCCAGCAGTTTACCGGGACTAGTTGGGAATACGCAGTATTTT